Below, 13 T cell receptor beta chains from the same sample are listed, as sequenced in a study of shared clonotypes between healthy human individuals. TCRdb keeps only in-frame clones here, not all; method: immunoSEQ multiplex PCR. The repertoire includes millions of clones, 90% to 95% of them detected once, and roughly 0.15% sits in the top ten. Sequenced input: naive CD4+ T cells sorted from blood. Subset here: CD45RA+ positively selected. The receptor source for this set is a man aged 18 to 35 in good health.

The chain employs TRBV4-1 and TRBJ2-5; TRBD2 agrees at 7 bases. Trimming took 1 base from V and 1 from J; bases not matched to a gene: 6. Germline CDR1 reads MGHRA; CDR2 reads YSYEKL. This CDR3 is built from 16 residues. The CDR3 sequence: CASSQGLTGGQETQYF. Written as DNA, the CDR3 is TGCGCCAGCAGCCAAGGTTTAACGGGGGGCCAAGAGACCCAGTACTTC.

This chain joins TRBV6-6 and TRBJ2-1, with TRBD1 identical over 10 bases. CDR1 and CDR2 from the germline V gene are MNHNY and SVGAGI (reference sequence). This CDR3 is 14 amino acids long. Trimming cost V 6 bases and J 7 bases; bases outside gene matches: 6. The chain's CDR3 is CASSHWDRGNEQFF. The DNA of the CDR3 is TGTGCCAGCAGCCACTGGGACAGGGGAAATGAGCAGTTCTTC.

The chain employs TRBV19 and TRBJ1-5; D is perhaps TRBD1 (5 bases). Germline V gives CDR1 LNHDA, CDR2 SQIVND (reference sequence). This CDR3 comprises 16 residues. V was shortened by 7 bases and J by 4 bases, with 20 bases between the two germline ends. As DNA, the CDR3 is TGTGCCAGTACCCCTACTCCGGGACGTCTAAATCAGCCCCAGCATTTT. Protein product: CASTPTPGRLNQPQHF.

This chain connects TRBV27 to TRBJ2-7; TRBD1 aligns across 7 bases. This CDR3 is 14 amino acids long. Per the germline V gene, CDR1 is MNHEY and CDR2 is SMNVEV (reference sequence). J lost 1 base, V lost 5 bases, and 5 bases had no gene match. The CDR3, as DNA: TGTGCCAGCAGTGCCCGACAGGGATCCTACGAGCAGTACTTC. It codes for CASSARQGSYEQYF.

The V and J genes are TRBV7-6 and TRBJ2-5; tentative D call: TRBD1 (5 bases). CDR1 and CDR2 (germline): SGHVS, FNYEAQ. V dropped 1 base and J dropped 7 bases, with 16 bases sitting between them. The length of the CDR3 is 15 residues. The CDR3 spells CASSLEVVGVGTQYF. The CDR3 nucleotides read TGTGCCAGCAGCTTAGAAGTTGTAGGGGTTGGGACCCAGTACTTC.

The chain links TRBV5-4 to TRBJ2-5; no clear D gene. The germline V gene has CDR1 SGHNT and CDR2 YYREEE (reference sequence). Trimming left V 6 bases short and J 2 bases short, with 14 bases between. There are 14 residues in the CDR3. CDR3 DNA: TGTGCCAGCAACCCGGGTTCGCGGCAAGAGACCCAGTACTTC. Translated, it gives CASNPGSRQETQYF.

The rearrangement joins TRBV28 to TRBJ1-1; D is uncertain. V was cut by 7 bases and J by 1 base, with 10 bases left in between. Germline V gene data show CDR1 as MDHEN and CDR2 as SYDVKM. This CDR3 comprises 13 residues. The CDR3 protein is CASKTGTNTEAFF. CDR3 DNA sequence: TGTGCCAGCAAAACTGGAACGAACACTGAAGCTTTCTTT.

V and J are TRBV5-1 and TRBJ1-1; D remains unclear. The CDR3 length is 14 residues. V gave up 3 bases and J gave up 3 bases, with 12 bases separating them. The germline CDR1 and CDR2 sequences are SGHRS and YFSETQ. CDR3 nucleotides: TGCGCCAGCAGCTCAGACGGCGGTGACACTGAAGCTTTCTTT. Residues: CASSSDGGDTEAFF.

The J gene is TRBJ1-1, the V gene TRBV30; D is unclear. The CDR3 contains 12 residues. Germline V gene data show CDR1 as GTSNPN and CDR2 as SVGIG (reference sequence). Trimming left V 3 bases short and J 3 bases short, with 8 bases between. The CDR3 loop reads CAWRSEDTEAFF. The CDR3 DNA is TGTGCCTGGAGGTCGGAAGACACTGAAGCTTTCTTT.

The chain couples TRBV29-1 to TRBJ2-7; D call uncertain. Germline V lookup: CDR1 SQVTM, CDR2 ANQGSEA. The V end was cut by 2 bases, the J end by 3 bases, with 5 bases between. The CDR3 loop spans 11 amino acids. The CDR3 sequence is CSVEKSYEQYF. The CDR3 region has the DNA TGCAGCGTTGAAAAGAGCTACGAGCAGTACTTC.

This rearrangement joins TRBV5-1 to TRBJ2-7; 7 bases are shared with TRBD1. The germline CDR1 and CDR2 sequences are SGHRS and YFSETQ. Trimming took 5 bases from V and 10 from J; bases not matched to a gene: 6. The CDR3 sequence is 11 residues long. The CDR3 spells CASRLDRVQYF. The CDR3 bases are TGCGCCAGCAGACTTGACAGGGTACAGTACTTC.

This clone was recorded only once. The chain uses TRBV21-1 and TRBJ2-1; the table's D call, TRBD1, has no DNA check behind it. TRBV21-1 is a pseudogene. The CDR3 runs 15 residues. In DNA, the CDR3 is TGTGCCAGCAGCAGTCGGGACAGGGGTAACAATGAGCAGTTCTTC. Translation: CASSSRDRGNNEQFF.

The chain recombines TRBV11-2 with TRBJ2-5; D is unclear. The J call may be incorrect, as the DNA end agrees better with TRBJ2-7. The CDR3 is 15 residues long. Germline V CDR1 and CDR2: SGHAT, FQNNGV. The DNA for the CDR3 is TGTGCCAGCAGCTTAGAAGGCTACCCGACCCACGAGCAGTACTTC. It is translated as CASSLEGYPTHEQYF.